A single sample is the source of the 8 T cell receptor beta chains below, sequenced in a study of blood T cell repertoires in COVID-19. The table came from immunoSEQ multiplex PCR; TCRdb's copy has only in-frame clones and leaves some out. The sample holds about 130,000 clones; under 85% are singletons and the top ten take 15% to 20%. The material sequenced was PBMCs or T cells enriched from blood (not recorded which). The receptors come from a man aged 25-40 years who had recovered from COVID-19.

The genes are TRBV6-4 and TRBJ1-2; D call uncertain. With 0 bases removed from V and 4 bases from J, the gap between germline ends came to 12 bases. Germline V lookup: CDR1 MRHNA, CDR2 SNTAGT. The CDR3 length is 15 residues. This chain's CDR3 is CASSDSGYSSYGYTF. In DNA, the CDR3 is TGTGCCAGCAGTGACTCAGGCTACAGTTCCTATGGCTACACCTTC.

The CDR3 sequence: CASSLDGGYGYTF. CDR3 bases: TGTGCCAGCAGCTTAGACGGAGGATATGGCTACACCTTC. This chain connects TRBV7-9 to TRBJ1-2; D is unclear. Germline V gives CDR1 SEHNR, CDR2 FQNEAQ (reference sequence). V was trimmed by 1 base and J by 5 bases, leaving 8 bases between them. This CDR3 has 13 amino acids.

The V call is TRBV5-1, the J call TRBJ2-3; a possible D gene is TRBD2 (6 bases). The CDR3 totals 15 residues. V gave up 0 bases and J gave up 1 base, with 9 bases separating them. CDR1 is SGHRS and CDR2 is YFSETQ in the germline V gene. The CDR3 region has the DNA TGCGCCAGCAGCTTGGAACTAGCAGGCACAGATACGCAGTATTTT. Translated: CASSLELAGTDTQYF.

The chain joins TRBV7-3 to TRBJ2-1; D unclear. Per the germline V gene, CDR1 is SGHTA and CDR2 is FQGTGA. The CDR3 extends over 16 amino acids. Trimming left V 1 base short and J 0 bases short, with 10 bases between. As DNA, the CDR3 is TGTGCCAGCAGCTTAATGGCGGCTAGCTCCTACAATGAGCAGTTCTTC. This encodes CASSLMAASSYNEQFF.

This clone has a single count. This chain joins TRBV4-1 and TRBJ1-3; D is unclear. There are 13 residues in the CDR3. Per the germline V gene, CDR1 is MGHRA and CDR2 is YSYEKL. Trimming left V 0 bases short and J 4 bases short, with 4 bases between. This CDR3 is CASSQDRGNTIYF. The CDR3 DNA sequence: TGCGCCAGCAGCCAAGATCGGGGAAACACCATATATTTT.

The genes are TRBV5-1 and TRBJ2-5; TRBD2 matches at 10 bases. CDR1 is SGHRS, CDR2 YFSETQ, per germline. The CDR3 spans 15 residues. Unmatched junction bases numbered 5, after V lost 2 bases and J lost 4 bases. CDR3 residues: CASSFSSGGSETQYF. CDR3 nucleotides: TGCGCCAGCAGCTTCTCTAGCGGGGGTTCAGAGACCCAGTACTTC.

The genes are TRBV5-6 and TRBJ1-5; 10 bases line up with TRBD1. CDR1 and CDR2 (germline): SGHDT, YYEEEE. Trimming cost V 4 bases and J 8 bases; bases outside gene matches: 15. The CDR3 spans 17 residues. This CDR3 reads CASSADRGNAAHKPQHF. The CDR3 DNA is TGTGCCAGCAGCGCGGACAGGGGGAATGCTGCCCACAAGCCCCAGCATTTT.

A note on this clone: This CDR3 is also generated by other DNA sequences in the sample. The rearrangement uses TRBV3-1 (or the pseudogene TRBV3-2) and TRBJ2-3, with 12 bases identical to TRBD2. CDR1 and CDR2 (germline): LGHDT, YNNKEL (reference sequence). This CDR3 has 15 amino acids. V was pared by 5 bases and J by 3 bases, with 3 bases of the junction left unmatched. The CDR3 is CASSSGTSGTDTQYF. Written as DNA, the CDR3 is TGTGCCAGCAGCTCCGGGACTAGCGGGACAGATACGCAGTATTTT.